This section outlines one T cell receptor beta chain sequence together with its context. The specificity of this receptor is unknown. Base qualities are not provided; no much larger clone lies one nucleotide away. Using the deep immunoSEQ assay, multiplex PCR amplified TCR CDR3 regions from genomic DNA. Extracted genomic DNA from each cell subset was spread evenly across all wells of several immunoSEQ 96-well plates, with each plate serving as a replicate. For sorted subsets, roughly 200 ng genomic DNA, equal to some 28,000 T cell genomes, was loaded into each replicate PCR. Purified libraries were measured with a Qubit 3.0 fluorometer, size-checked on a Bioanalyzer 2100, and measured again with the KAPA Library Quantification kit. Every immunoSEQ 96-well plate was sequenced on a separate single-read 150-cycle Illumina NextSeq 550 flow cell. As for the authors' bioinformatics: Because the immunoSEQ output included only junctional sequences and no quality scores, the filtering could not be the same as the filtering used for full-length reads. Sequences were annotated with PyIR, a Python wrapper for IgBLAST v1.9, and V/J genes and CDR3 were assigned using IMGT germline references. Reads were removed for weak V/J assignments (E-value above 1e-6), missing CDR3, stop codons, out-of-frame junctions, or ambiguous translated residues. V3J clonotypes were defined as sequences sharing an identical inferred V gene, J gene, and CDR3 amino acid sequence. To compute the percentage overlap between repertoires, the number of shared unique clonotypes was divided by the size of the smaller repertoire. RTK rarefaction, the Chao1 estimator, and Recon v2.1 estimates of unobserved clonotypes were used to assess repertoire richness. For all TCRbeta clonotypes obtained by the gDNA method from four donors, generation probabilities were computed with OLGA. The table was pulled from immuneACCESS by TCRdb, which kept in-frame rearrangements only. Such tables lose some clones; where checked, under half of the loss comes from unresolved V genes, and the rest has no known cause. V, J and clone size were drawn from that table, and D and trimming were deduced from the DNA. Within this sample are approximately 590,000 clones, with roughly 96% of them counted one time only. The ten largest clones represent roughly 0.1% of the sample.

This entry comes from a study of shared clonotypes between healthy human individuals (dated by TCRdb to 2018 to 2021). As for the study more broadly: The cohort included three men and a couple of women between 18 and 49 years of age. For each donor, CD4 naive and CD4 memory were each run on three plates, CD8 naive on two plates, and CD8 memory on one plate. To estimate repertoire size and how much clonotype sharing occurs between individuals, the study deeply sequenced the blood TCR repertoires of 4 to 6 healthy adults. To increase sequencing depth and limit assay-specific biases, TCR repertoire library preparation and sequencing were carried out by different laboratories using diverse techniques. Leukapheresis yielded between about 0.94 and 9 billion PBMCs per donor.

CD8 naive samples consisted of CD45RO-negative cells that were positively selected for CCR7, yielding a CD45RA+CCR7+ population without TemRA cells. The donors were healthy, HIV-negative adults with no recently reported acute infections or vaccinations. Every donor was a Caucasian adult living in Nashville, Tennessee, USA. Blood was obtained by leukapheresis, after which PBMCs were separated by Ficoll-Histopaque density gradient centrifugation and cryopreserved in liquid nitrogen vapor phase. Analytical flow cytometry was used to check the purity and quantity of every magnetically sorted T cell population. Each sorted fraction had its genomic DNA isolated and then quantified by UV absorbance on a Nanodrop 2000c. Broad study findings and their caveats: Even with the large sequencing depth, rarefaction of the sorted-subset datasets indicated that sequencing was incomplete. The small number of donors limited the genetic and exposure-history diversity represented. Sharing across four donors was observed for about 4.8% of naive CD4, less than 4% of naive CD8, over 2% of memory CD4, and roughly 0.4% of memory CD8 clonotypes. Compared with non-shared clonotypes, the clonotypes found in all four sorted-subset donors had higher generation probabilities. Estimated clonotype richness was generally larger for naive than for memory subsets. Based on pairwise subsampling, the degree of clonotype sharing among donors was expected to be affected by sequencing depth. Sampling was limited to blood, and TCR repertoires in tissue likely differ from TCR repertoires in blood.

Sequenced sample: naive CD8+ T cells sorted from blood. The intended sense of this specimen's cell subset or site label: CD45RA+CCR7+. The clonotype comes from a woman aged 25 to 39 in good health.

The sequence in DNA is TGTGCCAGCAGCTCAAAGACTAGCGGGAATTACGAGCAGTACTTC. This translates into CASSSKTSGNYEQYF. The V and J segments used are TRBV5-4 and TRBJ2-7, and 11 junction bases match TRBD2. Sequences SGHNT (CDR1) and YYREEE (CDR2) are obtained from the germline V gene (reference sequence). The V end gives up 3 bases and the J end 4 bases, leaving 6 bases in the junction not matched to a gene. The CDR3 goes from the cysteine to the phenylalanine over 15 residues. Kept here is only the CDR3 DNA, which spans 45 bases and is read in frame from base 1.